This T cell receptor (beta chain) stems from a study of OX40 agonist ivuxolimab in advanced cancers. Study-level background: Clinicians treated patients with ivuxolimab, an agonistic anti-OX40 (CD134) antibody. Patients undergoing dose escalation presented with hepatocellular carcinoma, melanoma, renal cell or head and neck cancer.

Study results and caveats: Specificity for antigen went undetermined in the expanded peripheral T cells. At 0.1 to 3.0 mg/kg and by week 6, clonal expansion occurred in CD4+ and CD8+ blood T cells.

The repertoire was sequenced with immunoSEQ multiplex PCR; TCRdb's copy has only in-frame clones and lacks some. Of approximately 58,000 clones listed, 88% were seen once; the top ten hold approximately 0.8%. Concerning this clone: The target antigen is unknown.

The V end was cut by 3 bases, the J end by 8 bases, with 10 bases between. The CDR3 spans 11 residues. Germline V lookup: CDR1 SQVTM, CDR2 ANQGSEA. The chain is built from TRBV29-1 and TRBJ1-2; D ambiguous. The starting material was CD4+ or CD8+ T cells sorted from blood, obtained in a trial of the OX40 agonist ivuxolimab. This sequence was found in an adult with an advanced solid tumor such as melanoma, head and neck, liver or kidney cancer. The CDR3 sequence: CSVDPTMGYTF. As DNA, the CDR3 is TGCAGCGTTGACCCCACTATGGGCTACACCTTC.